These 6 T cell receptor beta chains came from one sample sequenced in a study of blood T cell repertoires in COVID-19. Generated by immunoSEQ multiplex PCR, the TCRdb table keeps only in-frame clones and is missing some. The sample lists about 280,000 clones, roughly 89% occurring once. Sequenced input: peripheral blood. The source of these receptors is a man aged 35 to 55 with acute or convalescent COVID-19.

The gene calls are TRBV2 and TRBJ2-5, with D possibly matching TRBD2 (6 bases). V was clipped by 5 bases and J by 6 bases, with 22 bases between them. The CDR3 covers 16 residues. Looked up from germline, CDR1 is SNHLY and CDR2 is FYNNEI. In nucleotides, the CDR3 is TGTGCCAGCAGTCCGTTCGGAGCGGGCCTAGGGAAGACCCAGTACTTC. Its protein product is CASSPFGAGLGKTQYF.

This chain uses TRBV18 with TRBJ1-5; D is unclear. The length of the CDR3 is 13 residues. V was trimmed by 3 bases and J by 3 bases, leaving 6 bases between them. Germline loops: CDR1 KGHSH, CDR2 LQKENI. Here the CDR3 reads CASSPSLNQPQHF. In DNA form, the CDR3 reads TGTGCCAGCTCACCGAGCCTCAATCAGCCCCAGCATTTT.

This sequence joins TRBV12-3 or TRBV12-4 and TRBJ2-1, with TRBD1 identical over 7 bases. Trimming took 8 bases from V and 6 from J; bases not matched to a gene: 7. This CDR3 spans 13 amino acids. The CDR3, as DNA: TGTGCCAGCGGGGACAGACCCGGCAATGAGCAGTTCTTC. This gives the protein CASGDRPGNEQFF.

The gene calls are TRBV9 and TRBJ1-1; D call uncertain. This CDR3 is 13 amino acids long. The germline gives CDR1 SGDLS, CDR2 YYNGEE. Trimming removed 0 bases at V and 8 bases at J, with 11 bases between. CDR3 nucleotide sequence: TGTGCCAGCAGCGTAGAGGGAGGGAGGGAAGCTTTCTTT. It specifies CASSVEGGREAFF.

This chain connects TRBV7-6 to TRBJ1-2, with 11 bases matching TRBD1. V lost 5 bases to trimming and J lost 3 bases; unmatched junction nucleotides: 8. The germline gives CDR1 SGHVS, CDR2 FNYEAQ. This CDR3 comprises 16 residues. Here the CDR3 DNA reads TGTGCCAGCAGCCTACACCTGGGACAGGGGGACTATGGCTACACCTTC. Translated, it gives CASSLHLGQGDYGYTF.

This chain links TRBV5-1 with TRBJ2-2; D ambiguous. The CDR3 spans 16 residues. V lost 3 bases to trimming and J lost 1 base, with 13 bases between them. Germline CDR1 reads SGHRS; CDR2 reads YFSETQ. Here the CDR3 reads CASSSEPSQNTGELFF. The CDR3 DNA reads TGCGCCAGCAGCTCGGAGCCAAGCCAGAACACCGGGGAGCTGTTTTTT.